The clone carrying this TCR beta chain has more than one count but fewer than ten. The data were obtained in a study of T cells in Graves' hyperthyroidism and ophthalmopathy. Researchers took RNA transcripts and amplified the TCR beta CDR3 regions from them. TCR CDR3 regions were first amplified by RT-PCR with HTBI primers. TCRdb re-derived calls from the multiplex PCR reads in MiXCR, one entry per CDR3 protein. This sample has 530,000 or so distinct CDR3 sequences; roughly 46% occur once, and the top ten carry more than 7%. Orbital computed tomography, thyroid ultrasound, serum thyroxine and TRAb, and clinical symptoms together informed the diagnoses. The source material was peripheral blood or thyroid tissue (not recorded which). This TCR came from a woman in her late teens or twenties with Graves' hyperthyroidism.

CDR3 sequence reads: CASSKPGTGGSMGGYTF. CDR3 sequence (DNA): TGCGCCAGCAGCAAACCCGGGACAGGGGGCTCCATGGGGGGCTACACCTTC. The chain uses TRBV4-1 and TRBJ1-2, with 12 bases aligning to TRBD1. The junction had 15 bases not matched to a gene; V was cut back by 5 bases and J by 8 bases. The CDR3 length is 17 residues. Germline V gene sequence: CDR1 MGHRA, CDR2 YSYEKL.